These T cell receptor beta chains were read from a single sample in a study of T-cell reconstitution after alpha-beta-depleted transplantation in children. TCRdb passed the PCR reads through MiXCR, listing each CDR3 protein once. The sample carries 400,000 to 500,000 distinct CDR3 sequences, roughly a tenth recorded once. Sequenced material: PBMCs from the stem cell graft donor, taken from the stem cell graft. The source is a human donor who donated a stem cell graft to a child with acute myeloid leukemia. The CDR3 runs from the conserved cysteine through the conserved F or W. D genes are given only for firm matches. The size of a clone is reported for some rows only, either as once, few or many, or as a class for expanded clones.

>-|17|TRBJ2-2|-|TRBV3-1
TGTGCCAGCAGCCAAGATGGTCGCAGGCGATACACCGGGGAGCTGTTTTTT
CASSQDGRRRYTGELFF
>many|13|TRBJ1-2|TRBD1|TRBV6-1
TGTGCCAGCAGTGCGGGACAGAGATATGGCTACACCTTC
CASSAGQRYGYTF
>few|13|TRBJ2-1|-|TRBV7-6
TGTGCCAGCAGCTTAGGGGACTGGAATGAGCAGTTCTTC
CASSLGDWNEQFF
>many|15|TRBJ2-3|TRBD2|TRBV5-1
TGCGCCAGCAGCTTCGGGGGGGTTGGCACAGATACGCAGTATTTT
CASSFGGVGTDTQYF
>-|13|TRBJ2-2|-|TRBV30
TGTGCCTGGGACACCTCGAACACCGGGGAGCTGTTTTTT
CAWDTSNTGELFF
>many|14|TRBJ2-7|-|TRBV20-1
TGCAGTGCTAGGTCGGCAGGGCGTTCCTACGAGCAGTACTTC
CSARSAGRSYEQYF
>many|13|TRBJ2-3|-|TRBV7-2
TGTGCCAGCAGCTCCAATGGCGCAGATACGCAGTATTTT
CASSSNGADTQYF
>-|14|TRBJ2-5|-|TRBV11-1
TGTGCCAGCAGCCATATTAGGGGGGCCCCAAACCAGTACTTC
CASSHIRGAPNQYF
>few|16|TRBJ2-3|-|TRBV29-1
TGCAGCGTTAGGGGGAGTGAGGACTCTTCCACAGATACGCAGTATTTT
CSVRGSEDSSTDTQYF
>-|14|TRBJ1-5|-|TRBV20-1
TGCAGTGCTAGCTGGCAGGGGAGCAATCAGCCCCAGCATTTT
CSASWQGSNQPQHF
>many|13|TRBJ2-3|-|TRBV29-1
TGCAGCGCCGAGGACCGGGTCACAGATACGCAGTATTTT
CSAEDRVTDTQYF
>few|14|TRBJ2-7|-|TRBV5-1
TGCGCCAGCAGCTTGAGGGCTCAGGGCTACGAGCAGTACTTC
CASSLRAQGYEQYF
>-|15|TRBJ2-3|-|TRBV15
TGTGCCACCAGCAGTGACCCTCCGGGGAAGTGGACGCAGTATTTT
CATSSDPPGKWTQYF
>few|18|TRBJ2-5|-|TRBV12-3/TRBV12-4
TGTGCCAGCAGTGCAGGGGGGGCTGATGCGGAGGTTCGAGAGACCCAGTACTTC
CASSAGGADAEVRETQYF
>few|15|TRBJ2-4|-|TRBV7-3
TGTGCCAGCAGCGAAACAGGACTAGCCAAAAACATTCAGTACTTC
CASSETGLAKNIQYF
>-|15|TRBJ2-1|TRBD1|TRBV11-2
TGTGCCAGCAGCTCTAACAGGGGGCGCCGCAATGAGCAGTTCTTC
CASSSNRGRRNEQFF
>-|14|TRBJ2-2|-|TRBV30
TGTGCCTGGGCCCGCAGGGGTTTTAACGGGGAGCTGTTTTTT
CAWARRGFNGELFF
>few|15|TRBJ1-2|-|TRBV6-5
TGTGCCAGCAGTTACATTGGGGGCGCGCTCTATGGCTACACCTTC
CASSYIGGALYGYTF
>few|13|TRBJ2-5|-|TRBV20-1
TGCAGTGCTAGTACCCCCGAAGGGGAGACCCAGTACTTC
CSASTPEGETQYF
>-|15|TRBJ1-2|TRBD1|TRBV12-5
TGTGCTAGTGGTTTGGCTGGACAGGGGCGCAATGGCTACACCTTC
CASGLAGQGRNGYTF
>-|13|TRBJ1-1|-|TRBV29-1
TGCAGCGTTGAAGACGACACTGACACTGAAGCTTTCTTT
CSVEDDTDTEAFF
>-|15|TRBJ2-3|-|TRBV25-1
TGTGCCAGCAGTGATCACAGTACCTCCACAGATACGCAGTATTTT
CASSDHSTSTDTQYF
>-|13|TRBJ2-5|-|TRBV5-6
TGTGCCAGCAGCATGACTAACCAAGAGACCCAGTACTTC
CASSMTNQETQYF
>few|19|TRBJ2-3|TRBD2|TRBV20-1
TGCAGTGCTACCGGGACTAGCGGGAGGGCCGAGTGGTTCACAGATACGCAGTATTTT
CSATGTSGRAEWFTDTQYF
>-|15|TRBJ1-1|TRBD1|TRBV5-5
TGTGCCAGCAGTTCGGGGAGGTGGGACAGCCGTGAAGCTTTCTTT
CASSSGRWDSREAFF
>few|15|TRBJ2-1|-|TRBV5-1
TGCGCCAGCAGCTTGTGGGAGGCCGAGGACAATGAGCAGTTCTTC
CASSLWEAEDNEQFF
>many|14|TRBJ1-1|TRBD1|TRBV18
TGTGCCAGCTCACCTGGGACAGGGGTCTCTGAAGCTTTCTTT
CASSPGTGVSEAFF
>-|15|TRBJ2-1|-|TRBV6-2/TRBV6-3
TGTGCCAGCAGTTATCCCCCGGGATCCTACAATGAGCAGTTCTTC
CASSYPPGSYNEQFF
>-|14|TRBJ1-2|TRBD1|TRBV7-9
TGTGCCAGCAGCGCCGGGACAGGGAACTATGGCTACACCTTC
CASSAGTGNYGYTF
>-|15|TRBJ1-4|-|TRBV9
TGTGCCAGCAGCGTAGTATCCGGGAGAGGTGAAAAACTGTTTTTT
CASSVVSGRGEKLFF
>few|12|TRBJ2-1|-|TRBV7-8
TGTGCCAGCAGCTTCGATCACAATGAGCAGTTCTTC
CASSFDHNEQFF
>many|14|TRBJ2-5|TRBD1|TRBV7-8
TGTGCCAGCAGCGCATATACAGGGGAAGAGACCCAGTACTTC
CASSAYTGEETQYF
>many|15|TRBJ1-4|TRBD1|TRBV5-1
TGCGCCAGCAGCGCCGGACAGGCCACTAATGAAAAACTGTTTTTT
CASSAGQATNEKLFF
>few|14|TRBJ1-2|TRBD1|TRBV29-1
TGCAGCGTCCGATTGGACAGGGCTAACTATGGCTACACCTTC
CSVRLDRANYGYTF
>-|13|TRBJ1-1|-|TRBV6-2/TRBV6-3
TGTGCCAGCAGTTACGGGGAGTCGACTGAAGCTTTCTTT
CASSYGESTEAFF